This is a list of T cell receptor beta chains from one sample in a study of Ad26.COV2.S vaccination and SARS-CoV-2 variants. The protocol was immunoSEQ multiplex PCR, while the TCRdb copy is restricted to in-frame clones and leaves out a portion. Of 300,000 to 400,000 clones in the sample, roughly 89% were seen once. The sample was peripheral blood, taken in a trial of Ad26.COV2.S vaccine versus placebo. These receptors came from a person between 18 and 65 years old who received the Ad26.COV2.S COVID-19 vaccine or a placebo. Each CDR3 is given with its conserved first and last residue. The D gene is left open where the match is weak. Size values are once, few and many counts, or a class for expanded clones, and some rows have none.

abundance	j_gene	v_gene	d_gene	CDR3aa	CDR3nt
NA	TRBJ2-6	TRBV9	NA	CASSVAGNAGANVLTF	TGTGCCAGCAGCGTAGCCGGCAATGCTGGGGCCAACGTCCTGACTTTC
NA	TRBJ2-7	TRBV9	NA	CASSVGSGVQEEQYF	TGTGCCAGCAGCGTAGGGTCGGGAGTCCAGGAAGAGCAGTACTTC
once	TRBJ2-1	TRBV24-1	NA	CATSEGVPNEQFF	TGTGCCACCAGTGAGGGAGTCCCGAATGAGCAGTTCTTC
NA	TRBJ1-2	TRBV6-5	NA	CASSYSAGEGYTF	TGTGCCAGCAGTTACTCAGCAGGGGAGGGCTACACCTTC
NA	TRBJ2-5	TRBV6-2/TRBV6-3	TRBD1	CASSFGGQGETQYF	TGTGCCAGCAGTTTCGGCGGACAGGGGGAGACCCAGTACTTC
NA	TRBJ1-1	TRBV5-6	NA	CASSVQGRGTEAFF	TGTGCCAGCAGCGTGCAGGGAAGAGGCACTGAAGCTTTCTTT
NA	TRBJ1-1	TRBV25-1	NA	CASSETGTYTEAFF	TGTGCCAGCAGTGAAACAGGGACTTACACTGAAGCTTTCTTT
NA	TRBJ2-2	TRBV30	NA	CAWKNERHTGELFF	TGTGCCTGGAAGAACGAGCGCCACACCGGGGAGCTGTTTTTT
NA	TRBJ2-2	TRBV6-6	NA	CASSHRSTGTPTGELFF	TGTGCCAGCAGTCACAGGTCGACCGGGACCCCAACCGGGGAGCTGTTTTTT
NA	TRBJ1-1	TRBV3-1/TRBV3-2	NA	CASSQSDRRNTEAFF	TGTGCCAGCAGCCAATCGGACAGAAGGAACACTGAAGCTTTCTTT
once	TRBJ2-4	TRBV4-1	NA	CASSQGPRGDIQYF	TGCGCCAGCAGCCAAGGTCCAAGGGGAGACATTCAGTACTTC
once	TRBJ2-3	TRBV19	TRBD2	CASRQEGRGTDTQYF	TGTGCCAGTAGGCAGGAAGGGAGGGGCACAGATACGCAGTATTTT
once	TRBJ2-2	TRBV7-2	NA	CASSLTTGTGELFF	TGTGCCAGCAGCTTGACTACCGGGACCGGGGAGCTGTTTTTT